The 25 T cell receptor beta chains in this list originate from one sample, sequenced in a study of blood T cell repertoires in COVID-19. Sequencing used immunoSEQ multiplex PCR; TCRdb keeps in-frame clones, though not all of them. The profile shows approximately 220,000 clones, roughly four fifths of them singletons. Source material: PBMCs or T cells enriched from blood (not recorded which). The receptors derive from a woman in her forties or fifties who had been exposed to COVID-19.

The chain uses TRBV12-5 and TRBJ2-1; the D is unclear. Germline V gene data show CDR1 as LGHNT and CDR2 as FRNRAP. V dropped 5 bases and J dropped 6 bases, with 14 bases sitting between them. This CDR3 is built from 14 residues. The CDR3 sequence: CASGAYYPGNEQFF. CDR3 in DNA: TGTGCTAGTGGTGCTTACTACCCTGGCAATGAGCAGTTCTTC.

The rearrangement links TRBV19 to TRBJ1-6, with a possible D match to TRBD1 (6 bases). The length of the CDR3 is 13 residues. Per germline, CDR1 LNHDA and CDR2 SQIVND (reference sequence). Trimming left V 9 bases short and J 6 bases short, with 12 bases between. The CDR3 is CASRDNGNSPLHF. CDR3 sequence (DNA): TGTGCCAGCCGGGACAATGGTAATTCACCCCTCCACTTT.

The rearrangement uses TRBV2 and TRBJ1-1; the match to TRBD1 covers 9 bases. There are 14 residues in the CDR3. Germline lookup yields CDR1 SNHLY and CDR2 FYNNEI. V shed 6 bases and J 4 bases; nucleotides not matched to a gene: 6. Written as DNA, the CDR3 is TGTGCCAGCAGCCGGACAGGGGACCCCACTGAAGCTTTCTTT. Translated: CASSRTGDPTEAFF. Based on the CDR3 plus reference TRBV2 and TRBJ1-1, the full variable domain is EPEVTQTPSHQVTQMGQEVILRCVPISNHLYFYWYRQILGQKVEFLVSFYNNEISEKSEIFDDQFSVERPDGSNFTLKIRSTKLEDSAMYFCASSRTGDPTEAFFGQGTRLTVV.

The genes are TRBV2 and TRBJ2-3; 11 bases map to TRBD2. V lost 11 bases to trimming and J lost 5 bases; unmatched junction nucleotides: 15. Germline V CDR1 and CDR2: SNHLY, FYNNEI. CDR3 length equals 16 residues. The CDR3 sequence is CASRESSGGGGDTQYF. CDR3 DNA sequence: TGTGCCTCCCGAGAGAGTAGCGGGGGGGGAGGAGATACGCAGTATTTT. The variable domain in full, completed from reference TRBV2 and TRBJ2-3, reads EPEVTQTPSHQVTQMGQEVILRCVPISNHLYFYWYRQILGQKVEFLVSFYNNEISEKSEIFDDQFSVERPDGSNFTLKIRSTKLEDSAMYFCASRESSGGGGDTQYFGPGTRLTVL.

This clone appeared many times. The rearrangement joins TRBV5-6 to TRBJ2-7; D is possibly TRBD1 (5 bases). CDR1 is SGHDT and CDR2 is YYEEEE in the germline V gene. The CDR3 is made up of 14 amino acids. V was trimmed by 4 bases and J by 0 bases, leaving 11 bases between them. In DNA, the CDR3 is TGTGCCAGCAGCCGACAGAGAAGCTCCTACGAGCAGTACTTC. This translates into CASSRQRSSYEQYF.

The rearrangement joins TRBV7-9 to TRBJ1-5; unclear D gene. Germline V gene data show CDR1 as SEHNR and CDR2 as FQNEAQ (reference sequence). CDR3 length: 13 amino acids. Trimming took off 1 base at V and 5 bases at J, with 6 bases between the two ends. CDR3 DNA sequence: TGTGCCAGCAGCTTAGATGGCTATCAGCCCCAGCATTTT. Translation: CASSLDGYQPQHF.

This clone was seen a handful of times. The rearrangement links TRBV5-5 to TRBJ2-2, with 7 bases fitting TRBD2. V trimming: 4 bases; J trimming: 6 bases; junction bases outside the gene matches: 12. The V gene's germline CDR1 is SGHKS and CDR2 YYEKEE (reference sequence). The CDR3 contains 16 residues. CDR3 nucleotide sequence: TGTGCCAGCAGCGTACCTAGCGGACCCTCTCCCGGGGAGCTGTTTTTT. This gives the protein CASSVPSGPSPGELFF.

V is TRBV7-9 and J is TRBJ2-7, with D tentatively TRBD2 (7 bases). Germline lookup yields CDR1 SEHNR and CDR2 FQNEAQ (reference sequence). V lost 5 bases to trimming and J lost 5 bases, with 16 bases between them. The CDR3 is made up of 14 amino acids. The CDR3 DNA follows: TGTGCCAGCAGCGACGCCGGGGGGCGCCACGAGCAGTACTTC. The encoded protein is CASSDAGGRHEQYF.

The chain recombines TRBV7-7 with TRBJ2-3, with D perhaps matching TRBD2 (6 bases). The length of the CDR3 is 14 residues. Germline CDR1 SSHAT, CDR2 FNYEAQ (reference sequence). V lost 5 bases to trimming and J lost 2 bases, with 11 bases between them. The CDR3, as DNA: TGTGCCAGCAGCCCGGGACTTGACACAGATACGCAGTATTTT. Protein product: CASSPGLDTDTQYF.

The chain uses TRBV7-2 and TRBJ1-1; 7 bases are a match to TRBD1. Trimming removed 5 bases from V and 5 bases from J; junction bases left unmatched: 8. This CDR3 is built from 14 residues. The germline V gene has CDR1 SGHTA and CDR2 FQGNSA. This chain's CDR3 is CASSPYRGRTEAFF. The CDR3 nucleotides are TGTGCCAGCAGCCCCTACAGGGGCAGGACTGAAGCTTTCTTT.

V usage is TRBV7-3 and J usage is TRBJ1-1; D perhaps matches TRBD1 (6 bases). The CDR3 is made up of 12 amino acids. V dropped 5 bases and J dropped 9 bases, with 13 bases sitting between them. Germline loops: CDR1 SGHTA, CDR2 FQGTGA. The CDR3 protein is CASSIRGGQAFF. CDR3 DNA sequence: TGTGCCAGCAGCATACGAGGGGGACAAGCTTTCTTT.

V and J are TRBV11-3 and TRBJ1-1; maybe TRBD1 (5 bases). This CDR3 spans 13 amino acids. Per the germline V gene, CDR1 is SGHNT and CDR2 is YENEEA. V was cut by 1 base and J by 7 bases, with 10 bases left in between. CDR3 in DNA: TGTGCCAGCAGCTTAGGGCAGGGATTTGAAGCTTTCTTT. This translates into CASSLGQGFEAFF.

V gene TRBV18 combines with J gene TRBJ2-5, with D unclear. V gave up 2 bases and J gave up 3 bases, with 4 bases separating them. The CDR3 loop spans 12 amino acids. From germline, CDR1 is KGHSH and CDR2 LQKENI. CDR3 sequence reads: CASSPGEETQYF. In DNA, the CDR3 is TGTGCCAGCTCACCAGGAGAAGAGACCCAGTACTTC.

This clone appeared once. The chain joins TRBV18 to TRBJ2-5, with TRBD1 matching 7 bases. V shed 3 bases and J 2 bases; nucleotides not matched to a gene: 6. The germline V gene encodes CDR1 KGHSH and CDR2 LQKENI. CDR3 size: 15 residues. The CDR3 bases are TGTGCCAGCTCACCCAGGACAGGATCACAAGAGACCCAGTACTTC. Translated, it gives CASSPRTGSQETQYF.

The chain uses TRBV30 and TRBJ1-2, with D possibly being TRBD1 (5 bases). V was cut by 4 bases and J by 6 bases, with 12 bases left in between. This CDR3 region has 12 residues. Germline V gene data show CDR1 as GTSNPN and CDR2 as SVGIG (reference sequence). CDR3 sequence (DNA): TGTGCCTGGACCGCAGGGTGGAATGGCTACACCTTC. This translates into CAWTAGWNGYTF. The full variable domain, its missing parts supplied by reference TRBV30 and TRBJ1-2, is SQTIHQWPATLVQPVGSPLSLECTVEGTSNPNLYWYRQAAGRGLQLLFYSVGIGQISSEVPQNLSASRPQDRQFILSSKKLLLSDSGFYLCAWTAGWNGYTFGSGTRLTVV.

This clone was seen only once. Within the sample, other DNA sequences also encode this same CDR3. The CDR3 sequence is CASSLDGGTEAFF. DNA for the CDR3: TGCGCCAGCAGCTTGGACGGGGGCACTGAAGCTTTCTTT. V gene TRBV5-1 combines with J gene TRBJ1-1; D is possibly TRBD1 (5 bases). Germline V gene data show CDR1 as SGHRS and CDR2 as YFSETQ. The CDR3 runs 13 residues. V lost 0 bases and J 4 bases, leaving 7 bases between the germline ends.

This chain joins TRBV9 and TRBJ1-1; tentative D call: TRBD1 (5 bases). V was cut by 4 bases and J by 1 base, with 8 bases left in between. Germline V gives CDR1 SGDLS, CDR2 YYNGEE. This CDR3 has 13 residues. Here the CDR3 DNA reads TGTGCCAGCAGCCGTGGACAGAACACTGAAGCTTTCTTT. Its translation: CASSRGQNTEAFF. The full variable domain, its missing parts supplied by reference TRBV9 and TRBJ1-1, is DSGVTQTPKHLITATGQRVTLRCSPRSGDLSVYWYQQSLDQGLQFLIQYYNGEERAKGNILERFSAQQFPDLHSELNLSSLELGDSALYFCASSRGQNTEAFFGQGTRLTVV.

The V and J genes are TRBV29-1 and TRBJ1-6; TRBD1 matches at 9 bases. The CDR3 has 14 residues. Germline trimming cut 6 bases from V and 7 bases from J; bases unmatched to any gene: 7. Germline-derived CDR1 and CDR2 are SQVTM and ANQGSEA. The CDR3 here is CSVSGTGPNSPLHF. The CDR3 nucleotides are TGCAGCGTCTCCGGGACAGGGCCCAATTCACCCCTCCACTTT.

The chain uses TRBV5-1 and TRBJ1-1; the D is unclear. The germline CDR1 and CDR2 sequences are SGHRS and YFSETQ. The CDR3 length is 15 residues. V gave up 0 bases and J gave up 0 bases, with 9 bases separating them. The CDR3 nucleotides read TGCGCCAGCAGCTTGGCCGGCAGGATGAACACTGAAGCTTTCTTT. As protein: CASSLAGRMNTEAFF.

This rearrangement joins TRBV7-9 to TRBJ2-1, with TRBD2 identical over 11 bases. Germline-derived CDR1 and CDR2 are SEHNR and FQNEAQ (reference sequence). Losses at the gene ends were 6 bases for V and 0 bases for J; bases not matched to a gene: 7. The CDR3 has 17 amino acids. For the CDR3, the DNA is TGTGCCAGCAGGTCCGGGACTAGCGGTCTCTCCTACAATGAGCAGTTCTTC. As protein: CASRSGTSGLSYNEQFF.

This sequence joins TRBV6-6 and TRBJ1-6; 7 bases map to TRBD1. Looked up from germline, CDR1 is MNHNY and CDR2 is SVGAGI (reference sequence). The V segment lost 10 bases and the J segment 5 bases; nucleotides outside the gene matches: 5. The CDR3 has 13 residues. CDR3 sequence reads: CATTDRDNSPLHF. In DNA form, the CDR3 reads TGTGCCACCACTGACAGGGATAATTCACCCCTCCACTTT.

The V call is TRBV7-9, the J call TRBJ1-2, with a weak D call TRBD1 (6 bases). Trimming shortened V by 1 base and J by 5 bases, and 11 bases separated the two germline ends. The CDR3 is made up of 14 amino acids. The V gene's germline CDR1 is SEHNR and CDR2 FQNEAQ (reference sequence). DNA for the CDR3: TGTGCCAGCAGCTTAGAGGGGGAAAGGTATGGCTACACCTTC. Amino acids: CASSLEGERYGYTF.

The chain's CDR3 is CASSLGQGPPHGTQYF. Here the CDR3 DNA reads TGTGCCAGCAGCTTAGGACAGGGTCCGCCGCACGGTACGCAGTATTTT. This rearrangement joins TRBV11-3 to TRBJ2-3, with 7 bases lining up with TRBD1. Trimming removed 1 base from V and 8 bases from J; junction bases left unmatched: 12. The germline V gene encodes CDR1 SGHNT and CDR2 YENEEA. CDR3 size: 16 residues.

J is TRBJ2-3 and V is TRBV5-1; possible D gene TRBD2, 5 bases. Trimming took 4 bases from V and 3 from J, leaving 12 bases between them. This CDR3 comprises 14 residues. In germline, CDR1 is SGHRS, CDR2 YFSETQ. In nucleotides, the CDR3 is TGCGCCAGCAGCCCCTTACTAGGAACAGATACGCAGTATTTT. Translating it yields CASSPLLGTDTQYF.

This rearrangement joins TRBV24-1 to TRBJ2-2; D is possibly TRBD2 (5 bases). This CDR3 region has 15 residues. CDR1 and CDR2 (germline): KGHDR, SFDVKD. V lost 2 bases and J 6 bases, leaving 12 bases between the germline ends. The CDR3 region is CATSDSKRAPGELFF. The CDR3 region has the DNA TGTGCCACCAGTGATTCGAAGAGGGCCCCCGGGGAGCTGTTTTTT.